What follows are 15 T cell receptor beta chains derived from one specimen sequenced in a study of control samples from healthy donors and cancer patients. TCRdb's table, derived via immunoSEQ multiplex PCR, lists solely in-frame clones and lacks some. The sample has some 140,000 clones; approximately 94% are singletons. The specimen was blood. The receptor source for this set is a man aged 35 to 55 in good health.

In this sample, this clone turned up once. The chain recombines TRBV5-1 with TRBJ1-1; D unresolved. Looked up from germline, CDR1 is SGHRS and CDR2 is YFSETQ. The CDR3 loop spans 14 amino acids. V was shortened by 4 bases and J by 5 bases, with 15 bases between the two germline ends. Written as DNA, the CDR3 is TGCGCCAGCAGCCTTGCGGGCGCGGGAACTGAAGCTTTCTTT. Its translation: CASSLAGAGTEAFF.

The V call is TRBV4-1, the J call TRBJ1-5; D unresolved. Germline V CDR1 and CDR2: MGHRA, YSYEKL. V dropped 0 bases and J dropped 0 bases, with 6 bases sitting between them. There are 15 residues in the CDR3. CDR3 amino acids: CASSQERYSNQPQHF. The DNA of the CDR3 is TGCGCCAGCAGCCAAGAACGGTATAGCAATCAGCCCCAGCATTTT.

The CDR3 nucleotides read TGTGCCAGCAGCGAGGGCCCCCGGGTAAGGAACACTGAAGCTTTCTTT. Its translation: CASSEGPRVRNTEAFF. The chain carries TRBV9 and TRBJ1-1; no firm D call. CDR3 length: 16 amino acids. Trimming took 3 bases from V and 1 from J, leaving 16 bases between them. Germline V lookup: CDR1 SGDLS, CDR2 YYNGEE.

V usage is TRBV5-4 and J usage is TRBJ1-2; D ambiguous. The CDR3 sequence is 15 residues long. Per the germline V gene, CDR1 is SGHNT and CDR2 is YYREEE (reference sequence). V shed 0 bases and J shed 0 bases, with 9 bases lying between them. The CDR3 here is CASSLAPVANYGYTF. The DNA of the CDR3 is TGTGCCAGCAGCTTGGCCCCGGTAGCTAACTATGGCTACACCTTC.

The chain employs TRBV28 and TRBJ1-2; 7 bases map to TRBD1. Losses at the gene ends were 10 bases for V and 2 bases for J; bases not matched to a gene: 7. This CDR3 contains 13 residues. Germline V lookup: CDR1 MDHEN, CDR2 SYDVKM. The CDR3 sequence: CATRQGRNYGYTF. The CDR3 region has the DNA TGTGCCACCCGACAGGGCCGAAACTATGGCTACACCTTC.

J is TRBJ1-1 and V is TRBV4-1, with 7 bases aligning to TRBD1. Germline CDR1 is MGHRA and CDR2 is YSYEKL. The trim removed 3 bases at V and 0 bases at J, leaving 10 bases unmatched. The CDR3 length is 17 residues. DNA of the CDR3: TGCGCCAGCAGCCATGGAGGGACAGTAGATTTGAACACTGAAGCTTTCTTT. It specifies CASSHGGTVDLNTEAFF.

The chain joins TRBV5-5 to TRBJ1-2; 7 bases line up with TRBD1. CDR3 length: 15 residues. Looked up from germline, CDR1 is SGHKS and CDR2 is YYEKEE (reference sequence). With 2 bases clipped from V and 0 bases from J, the junction kept 4 bases outside the gene matches. This CDR3 is CASSLTGEANYGYTF. CDR3 DNA: TGTGCCAGCAGCTTAACAGGGGAGGCTAACTATGGCTACACCTTC.

The chain has TRBV6-5 and TRBJ1-1; D remains unclear. Trimming shortened V by 2 bases and J by 7 bases, and 11 bases separated the two germline ends. CDR3 length: 13 residues. Looked up from germline, CDR1 is MNHEY and CDR2 is SVGAGI. CDR3 DNA sequence: TGTGCCAGCAGTTACCGAGCCGCCTTTGAAGCTTTCTTT. As protein: CASSYRAAFEAFF.

The V and J genes are TRBV12-3 or TRBV12-4 and TRBJ1-2, with D unresolved. The CDR3 is 12 amino acids. V lost 4 bases to trimming and J lost 6 bases, with 9 bases between them. The CDR3 DNA follows: TGTGCCAGCAGTTACAGCAGCAATGGCTACACCTTC. This codes for CASSYSSNGYTF.

The gene calls are TRBV6-6 and TRBJ2-1, with D perhaps TRBD1 (6 bases). The CDR3 spans 12 residues. The V end lost 5 bases, the J end lost 8 bases, and 10 bases lay between the germline ends. CDR1 and CDR2 (germline): MNHNY, SVGAGI (reference sequence). CDR3 in amino acids: CASSRTVDEQFF. CDR3 DNA: TGTGCCAGCAGTAGGACAGTAGATGAGCAGTTCTTC.

V gene TRBV28 combines with J gene TRBJ2-7; a possible D gene is TRBD1 (6 bases). V lost 2 bases and J 7 bases, leaving 9 bases between the germline ends. This CDR3 comprises 12 residues. Germline CDR1 is MDHEN and CDR2 is SYDVKM. CDR3 DNA: TGTGCCAGCAGTTTACAGGGGAGAGAGCAGTACTTC. It translates to CASSLQGREQYF.

The V and J genes are TRBV9 and TRBJ2-5, with D unclear. Germline V gene sequence: CDR1 SGDLS, CDR2 YYNGEE. The CDR3 extends over 13 amino acids. The V and J ends lost 3 bases and 4 bases respectively, with 10 bases between them. Written as DNA, the CDR3 is TGTGCCAGCAGCGGGCGTACCGCAGAGACCCAGTACTTC. Its protein is CASSGRTAETQYF.

In this sample, this clone turned up once. The V call is TRBV19, the J call TRBJ1-1, with D unresolved. The CDR3 runs 13 residues. Trimming took off 3 bases at V and 2 bases at J, with 7 bases between the two ends. The germline V gene encodes CDR1 LNHDA and CDR2 SQIVND (reference sequence). The CDR3 DNA follows: TGTGCCAGTAGTATCGGCACCAACACTGAAGCTTTCTTT. Translated: CASSIGTNTEAFF.

V usage is TRBV18 and J usage is TRBJ2-2; D remains unclear. The V gene lost 2 bases and the J gene lost 5 bases, with 9 bases spanning the gap. The CDR3 totals 14 residues. Germline-derived CDR1 and CDR2 are KGHSH and LQKENI. The CDR3 sequence: CASSPFGVTGELFF. The CDR3 nucleotides read TGTGCCAGCTCACCATTCGGCGTGACCGGGGAGCTGTTTTTT.

The chain couples TRBV5-5 to TRBJ1-1, with D uncertain. V was trimmed by 4 bases and J by 1 base, leaving 11 bases between them. CDR3 length: 14 amino acids. The germline V gene has CDR1 SGHKS and CDR2 YYEKEE (reference sequence). CDR3 sequence (DNA): TGTGCCAGCAGCCCGGCCCCAAGGAACACTGAAGCTTTCTTT. Translating it yields CASSPAPRNTEAFF.